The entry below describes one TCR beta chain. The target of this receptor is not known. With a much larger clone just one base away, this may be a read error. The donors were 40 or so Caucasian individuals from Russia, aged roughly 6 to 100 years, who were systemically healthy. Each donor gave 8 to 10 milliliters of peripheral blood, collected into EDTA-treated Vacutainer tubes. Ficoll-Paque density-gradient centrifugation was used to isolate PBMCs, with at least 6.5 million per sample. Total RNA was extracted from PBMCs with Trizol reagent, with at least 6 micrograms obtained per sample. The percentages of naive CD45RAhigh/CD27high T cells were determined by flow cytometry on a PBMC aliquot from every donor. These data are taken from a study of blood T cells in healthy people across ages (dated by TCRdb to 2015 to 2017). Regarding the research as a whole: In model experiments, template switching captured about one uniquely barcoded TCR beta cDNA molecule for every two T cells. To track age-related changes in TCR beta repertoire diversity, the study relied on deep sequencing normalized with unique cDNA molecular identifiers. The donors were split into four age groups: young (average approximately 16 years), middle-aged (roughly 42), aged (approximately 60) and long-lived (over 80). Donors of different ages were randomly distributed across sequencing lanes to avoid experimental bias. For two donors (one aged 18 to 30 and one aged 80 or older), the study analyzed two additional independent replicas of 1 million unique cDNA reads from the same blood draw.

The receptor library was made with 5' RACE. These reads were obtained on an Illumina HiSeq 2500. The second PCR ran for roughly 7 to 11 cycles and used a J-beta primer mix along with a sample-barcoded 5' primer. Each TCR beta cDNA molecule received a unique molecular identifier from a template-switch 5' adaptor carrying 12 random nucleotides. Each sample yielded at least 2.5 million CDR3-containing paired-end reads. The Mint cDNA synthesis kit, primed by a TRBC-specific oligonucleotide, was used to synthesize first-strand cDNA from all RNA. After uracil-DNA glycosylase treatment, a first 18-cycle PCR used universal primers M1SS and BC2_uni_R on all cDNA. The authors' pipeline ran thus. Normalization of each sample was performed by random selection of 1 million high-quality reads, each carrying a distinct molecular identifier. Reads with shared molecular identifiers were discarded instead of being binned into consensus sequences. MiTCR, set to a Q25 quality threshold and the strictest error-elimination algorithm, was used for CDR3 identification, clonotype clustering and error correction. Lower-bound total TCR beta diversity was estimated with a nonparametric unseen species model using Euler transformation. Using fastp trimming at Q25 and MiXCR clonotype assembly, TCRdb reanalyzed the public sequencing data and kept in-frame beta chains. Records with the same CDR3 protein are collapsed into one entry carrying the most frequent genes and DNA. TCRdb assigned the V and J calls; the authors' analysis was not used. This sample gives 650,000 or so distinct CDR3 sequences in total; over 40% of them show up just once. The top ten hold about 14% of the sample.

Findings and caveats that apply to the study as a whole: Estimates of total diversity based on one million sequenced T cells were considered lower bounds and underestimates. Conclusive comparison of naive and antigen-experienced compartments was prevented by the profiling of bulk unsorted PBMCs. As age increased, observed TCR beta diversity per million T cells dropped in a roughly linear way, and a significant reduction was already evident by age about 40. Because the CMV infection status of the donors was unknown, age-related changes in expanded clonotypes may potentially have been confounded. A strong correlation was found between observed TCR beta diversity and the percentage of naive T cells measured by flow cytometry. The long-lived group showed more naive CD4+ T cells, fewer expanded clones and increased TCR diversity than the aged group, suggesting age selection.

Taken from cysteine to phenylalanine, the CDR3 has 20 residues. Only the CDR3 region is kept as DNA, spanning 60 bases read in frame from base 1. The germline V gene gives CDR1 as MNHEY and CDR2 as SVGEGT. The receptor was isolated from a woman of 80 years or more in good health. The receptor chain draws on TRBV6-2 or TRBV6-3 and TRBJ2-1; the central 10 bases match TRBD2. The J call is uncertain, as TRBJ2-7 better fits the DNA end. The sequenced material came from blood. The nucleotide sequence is TGTGCCAGCAGTTTTCAACCCGGGGCTAGCGGGAGCATGAACTACAATGAGCAGTACTTC. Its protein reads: CASSFQPGASGSMNYNEQYF.